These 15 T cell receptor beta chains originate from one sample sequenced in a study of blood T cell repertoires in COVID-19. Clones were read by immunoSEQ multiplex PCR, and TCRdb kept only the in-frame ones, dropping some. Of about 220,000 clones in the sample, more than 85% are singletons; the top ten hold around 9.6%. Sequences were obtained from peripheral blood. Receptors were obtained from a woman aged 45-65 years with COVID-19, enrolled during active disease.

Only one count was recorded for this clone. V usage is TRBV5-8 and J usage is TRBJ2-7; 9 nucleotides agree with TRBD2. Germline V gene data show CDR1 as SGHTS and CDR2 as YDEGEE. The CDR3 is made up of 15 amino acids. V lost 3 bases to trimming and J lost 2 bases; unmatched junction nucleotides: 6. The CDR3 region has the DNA TGTGCCAGCAGCTGGGGGACTAGCCGAACCTACGAGCAGTACTTC. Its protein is CASSWGTSRTYEQYF.

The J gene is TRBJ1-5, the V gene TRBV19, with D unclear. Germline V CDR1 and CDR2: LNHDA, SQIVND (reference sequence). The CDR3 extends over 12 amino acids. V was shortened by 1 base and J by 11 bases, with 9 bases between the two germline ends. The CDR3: CASSIGGRAQHF. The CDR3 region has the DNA TGTGCCAGTAGTATAGGAGGGAGGGCCCAGCATTTT.

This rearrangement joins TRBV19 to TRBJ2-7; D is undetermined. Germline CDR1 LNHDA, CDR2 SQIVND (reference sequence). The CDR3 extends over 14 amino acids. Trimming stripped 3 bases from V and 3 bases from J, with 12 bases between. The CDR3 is CASSISLRSYEQYF. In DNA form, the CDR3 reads TGTGCCAGTAGTATTTCCCTCAGAAGCTACGAGCAGTACTTC.

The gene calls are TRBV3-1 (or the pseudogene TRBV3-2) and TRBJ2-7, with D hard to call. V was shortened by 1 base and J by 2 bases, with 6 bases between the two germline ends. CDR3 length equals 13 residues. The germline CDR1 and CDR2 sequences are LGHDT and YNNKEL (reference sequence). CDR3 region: CASSQGRAYEQYF. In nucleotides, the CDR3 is TGTGCCAGCAGCCAAGGAAGAGCCTACGAGCAGTACTTC.

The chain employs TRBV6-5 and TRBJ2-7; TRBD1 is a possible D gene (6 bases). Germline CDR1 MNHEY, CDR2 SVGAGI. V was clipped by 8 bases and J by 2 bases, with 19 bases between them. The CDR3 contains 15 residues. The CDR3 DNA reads TGTGCCAGCGGGACAACCCCTACGGGCCCCTACGAGCAGTACGTC. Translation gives CASGTTPTGPYEQYV.

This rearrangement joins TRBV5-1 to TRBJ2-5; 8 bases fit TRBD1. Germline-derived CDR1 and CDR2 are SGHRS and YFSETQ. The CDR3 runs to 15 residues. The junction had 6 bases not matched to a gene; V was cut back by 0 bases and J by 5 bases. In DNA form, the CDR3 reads TGCGCCAGCAGCTTGGATCGGACAGGGAGGGAGACCCAGTACTTC. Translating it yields CASSLDRTGRETQYF.

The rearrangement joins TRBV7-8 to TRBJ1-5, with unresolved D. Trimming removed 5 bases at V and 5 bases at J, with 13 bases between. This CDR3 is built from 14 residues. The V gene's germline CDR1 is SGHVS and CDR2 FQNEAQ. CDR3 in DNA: TGTGCCAGCAGCCGGGCGGGGTTGTATCAGCCCCAGCATTTT. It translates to CASSRAGLYQPQHF.

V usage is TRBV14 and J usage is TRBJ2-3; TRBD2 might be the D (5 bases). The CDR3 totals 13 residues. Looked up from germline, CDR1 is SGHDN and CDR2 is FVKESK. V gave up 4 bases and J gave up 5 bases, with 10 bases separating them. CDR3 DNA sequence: TGTGCCAGCAGCCTAAACAGCGGAGATACGCAGTATTTT. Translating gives CASSLNSGDTQYF.

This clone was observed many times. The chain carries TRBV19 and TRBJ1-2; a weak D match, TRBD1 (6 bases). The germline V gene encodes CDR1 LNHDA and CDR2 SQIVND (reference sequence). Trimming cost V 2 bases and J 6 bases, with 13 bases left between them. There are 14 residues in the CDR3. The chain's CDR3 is CASSITGTSHGYTF. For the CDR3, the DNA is TGTGCCAGTAGTATAACGGGGACATCACATGGCTACACCTTC.

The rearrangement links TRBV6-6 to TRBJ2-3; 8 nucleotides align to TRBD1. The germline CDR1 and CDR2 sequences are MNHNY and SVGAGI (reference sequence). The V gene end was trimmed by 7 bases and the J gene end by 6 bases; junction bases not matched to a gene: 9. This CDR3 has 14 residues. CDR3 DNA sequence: TGTGCCAGCAACCAGGACAGGGCATACGATACGCAGTATTTT. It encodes CASNQDRAYDTQYF.

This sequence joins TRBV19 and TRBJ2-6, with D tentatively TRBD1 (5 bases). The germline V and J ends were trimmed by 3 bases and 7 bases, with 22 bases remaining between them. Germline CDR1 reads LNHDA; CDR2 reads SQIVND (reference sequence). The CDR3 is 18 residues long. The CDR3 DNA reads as TGTGCCAGTAGTATGCTAGGGGTCTCCTCTCTGGGAGCCAACGTCCTGACTTTC. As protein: CASSMLGVSSLGANVLTF.

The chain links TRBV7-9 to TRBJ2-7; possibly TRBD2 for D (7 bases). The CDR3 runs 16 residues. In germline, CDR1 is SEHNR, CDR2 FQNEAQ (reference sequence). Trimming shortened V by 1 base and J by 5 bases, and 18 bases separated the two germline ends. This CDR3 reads CASSLVRGARGHEQYV. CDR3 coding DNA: TGTGCCAGCAGCTTAGTACGGGGGGCCCGCGGACACGAGCAGTACGTC.

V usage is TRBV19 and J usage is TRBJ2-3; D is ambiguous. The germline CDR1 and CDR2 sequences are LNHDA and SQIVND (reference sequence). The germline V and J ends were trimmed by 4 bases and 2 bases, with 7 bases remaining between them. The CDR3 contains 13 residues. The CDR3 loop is CASSTLSTDTQYF. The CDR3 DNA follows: TGTGCCAGTAGTACACTTTCCACAGATACGCAGTATTTT. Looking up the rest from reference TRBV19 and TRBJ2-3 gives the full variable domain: DGGITQSPKYLFRKEGQNVTLSCEQNLNHDAMYWYRQDPGQGLRLIYYSQIVNDFQKGDIAEGYSVSREKKESFPLTVTSAQKNPTAFYLCASSTLSTDTQYFGPGTRLTVL.

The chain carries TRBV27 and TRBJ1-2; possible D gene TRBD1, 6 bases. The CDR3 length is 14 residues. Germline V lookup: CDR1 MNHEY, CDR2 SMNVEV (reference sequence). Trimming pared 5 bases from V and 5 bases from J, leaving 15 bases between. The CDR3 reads CASSRAGESYGYTF. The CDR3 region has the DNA TGTGCCAGCAGTAGGGCAGGGGAAAGTTATGGCTACACCTTC.

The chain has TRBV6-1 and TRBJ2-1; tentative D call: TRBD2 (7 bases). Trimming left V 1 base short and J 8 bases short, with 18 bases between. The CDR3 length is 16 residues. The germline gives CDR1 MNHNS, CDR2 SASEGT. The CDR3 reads CASSEEGGAVNDEQFF. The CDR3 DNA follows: TGTGCCAGCAGTGAAGAAGGGGGGGCCGTGAACGATGAGCAGTTCTTC.